These 23 T cell receptor beta chains were sequenced from one sample in a study of blood T cell repertoires in COVID-19 (dated by TCRdb to 2018 to 2020). Preparation of the library involved the immunoSEQ multiplex PCR assay. TCRdb's version of the immuneACCESS table is confined to in-frame rearrangements and falls short of the full clone set. An unresolved V gene accounts for under half of the shortfall where checked; the remainder is of unknown origin. The sample yields 250,000 to 350,000 clones; about 86% were counted once. Clones ranked in the top ten supply 15% to 19% of the sample. The specimen sequenced was peripheral blood. All receptors derive from a person between 65 and 79 years old with COVID-19, enrolled during active disease.

The V gene is TRBV18, the J gene TRBJ2-7; a possible D gene is TRBD1 (6 bases). V was cut by 0 bases and J by 6 bases, with 12 bases left in between. CDR1 KGHSH and CDR2 LQKENI come from the germline V gene. The CDR3 spans 14 residues. The CDR3 protein is CASSPPHRAGEQYF. The CDR3 nucleotides read TGTGCCAGCTCACCACCGCACAGGGCCGGCGAGCAGTACTTC.

Details on this clone: This CDR3 fails to terminate in the conserved phenylalanine or tryptophan, so it likely reflects a read error. This chain connects TRBV29-1 to TRBJ1-2; D remains unclear. This CDR3 region has 13 residues. V lost 2 bases and J lost 8, with 15 bases in between. CDR1 is SQVTM, CDR2 ANQGSEA, per germline. The CDR3 loop is CSVEMPRGGGYTS. CDR3 DNA sequence: TGCAGCGTTGAAATGCCCAGAGGAGGCGGCTACACCTCC.

The chain combines TRBV19 with TRBJ2-1; TRBD2 matches at 11 bases. Unmatched junction bases numbered 4, after V lost 5 bases and J lost 10 bases. CDR1 and CDR2 (germline): LNHDA, SQIVND (reference sequence). The CDR3 spans 13 residues. The CDR3 DNA is TGTGCCAGTAGTTGGGGACTAGCGGCAGAGCAGTTCTTC. It specifies CASSWGLAAEQFF.

This clone occurred once. The chain uses TRBV12-5 and TRBJ2-1, with 7 nucleotides matching TRBD2. Germline V CDR1 and CDR2: LGHNT, FRNRAP. The V gene end was trimmed by 1 base and the J gene end by 9 bases; junction bases not matched to a gene: 6. CDR3 size: 14 residues. The CDR3 loop reads CASGLGLTGGEQFF. For the CDR3, the DNA is TGTGCTAGTGGTTTGGGGCTAACGGGGGGTGAGCAGTTCTTC.

This clone was found once. The V call is TRBV6-5, the J call TRBJ2-7; weak D call: TRBD2 (6 bases). The CDR3 consists of 14 residues. V was pared by 7 bases and J by 3 bases, with 16 bases between. Germline V gene sequence: CDR1 MNHEY, CDR2 SVGAGI. The CDR3 DNA reads TGTGCCAGCAAACACAATGGAGGGCGCTACGAGCAGTACTTC. Protein product: CASKHNGGRYEQYF.

The chain links TRBV7-9 to TRBJ1-1, with a weak D call TRBD1 (5 bases). The CDR3 totals 15 residues. V was cut by 2 bases and J by 4 bases, with 14 bases left in between. CDR1 is SEHNR and CDR2 is FQNEAQ in the germline V gene (reference sequence). CDR3 DNA sequence: TGTGCCAGCAGCTTACCAGGGAGGTCAAGCACTGAAGCTTTCTTT. Residues: CASSLPGRSSTEAFF.

The chain couples TRBV4-3 to TRBJ1-3; no reliable D call. Germline V lookup: CDR1 LGHNA, CDR2 YSLEER. Trimming left V 1 base short and J 0 bases short, with 10 bases between. The CDR3 contains 16 residues. The CDR3, as DNA: TGCGCCAGCAGCCAAGTAGGCGGTAGCTCTGGAAACACCATATATTTT. The encoded protein is CASSQVGGSSGNTIYF.

The chain employs TRBV4-1 and TRBJ1-6; TRBD1 agrees at 9 bases. Germline V lookup: CDR1 MGHRA, CDR2 YSYEKL. V was clipped by 3 bases and J by 16 bases; unmatched bases: 7. CDR3 length: 13 residues. This chain's CDR3 is CASSQIGTGPLHF. CDR3 bases: TGCGCCAGCAGCCAGATAGGGACAGGGCCGCTCCACTTT.

The chain uses TRBV30 and TRBJ1-4; 7 positions match TRBD1. This CDR3 comprises 13 residues. CDR1 and CDR2 (germline): GTSNPN, SVGIG (reference sequence). V lost 6 bases and J lost 5; bases outside the gene matches: 6. As DNA, the CDR3 is TGTGCCTGTGCGGGACAGAAGAATGAAAAACTGTTTTTT. It translates to CACAGQKNEKLFF.

J is TRBJ1-5 and V is TRBV11-2, with TRBD1 as a possible D gene (6 bases). Germline values: CDR1 SGHAT, CDR2 FQNNGV. Trimming took off 0 bases at V and 3 bases at J, with 9 bases between the two ends. This CDR3 region has 15 residues. CDR3: CASSLEQGPNQPQHF. The CDR3, as DNA: TGTGCCAGCAGCTTAGAACAGGGTCCCAATCAGCCCCAGCATTTT. Based on the CDR3 plus reference TRBV11-2 and TRBJ1-5, the full variable domain is EAGVAQSPRYKIIEKRQSVAFWCNPISGHATLYWYQQILGQGPKLLIQFQNNGVVDDSQLPKDRFSAERLKGVDSTLKIQPAKLEDSAVYLCASSLEQGPNQPQHFGDGTRLSIL.

This chain uses TRBV28 with TRBJ1-1, with a weak D call TRBD1 (5 bases). Trimming cost V 2 bases and J 5 bases, with 15 bases left between them. CDR1 and CDR2 (germline): MDHEN, SYDVKM. The CDR3 consists of 15 residues. The CDR3 sequence: CASSLRGRVETEAFF. The CDR3 region has the DNA TGTGCCAGCAGTTTAAGAGGCAGGGTGGAAACTGAAGCTTTCTTT.

The chain joins TRBV21-1 to TRBJ2-1; the listed D gene, TRBD2, was not tested against the DNA. TRBV21-1 is classified as a pseudogene. The CDR3 totals 16 residues. CDR3 loop: CASSKEPSGAYNEQFF. CDR3 nucleotides: TGTGCCAGCAGCAAAGAACCTAGCGGAGCCTACAATGAGCAGTTCTTC.

V gene TRBV19 combines with J gene TRBJ1-3; the D gene is possibly TRBD1 (5 bases). Per the germline V gene, CDR1 is LNHDA and CDR2 is SQIVND (reference sequence). V gave up 5 bases and J gave up 0 bases, with 11 bases separating them. The CDR3 spans 15 residues. The CDR3 nucleotides are TGTGCCAGTAGTTCCAGGGCCCGCTCTGGAAACACCATATATTTT. Translating it yields CASSSRARSGNTIYF.

The V gene is TRBV4-2, the J gene TRBJ1-2; TRBD1 agrees at 7 bases. The V and J ends lost 2 bases and 3 bases, in that order; junction bases with no gene match: 6. CDR3 size: 15 residues. CDR1 is LGHNA and CDR2 is YNFKEQ in the germline V gene. The CDR3 protein is CASSQPDRAYYGYTF. The CDR3 coding sequence is TGTGCCAGCAGCCAACCTGACAGGGCCTACTATGGCTACACCTTC.

V usage is TRBV19 and J usage is TRBJ2-3, with 9 bases that match TRBD2. Germline values: CDR1 LNHDA, CDR2 SQIVND (reference sequence). After removal of 5 bases from V and 6 bases from J, the junction contained 12 bases not matched to a gene. The CDR3 consists of 16 residues. CDR3 nucleotide sequence: TGTGCCAGTAGTCCTGGGGCTAGCGGGATCATGGATACGCAGTATTTT. Translation gives CASSPGASGIMDTQYF.

The chain uses TRBV5-6 and TRBJ1-2, with a possible D match to TRBD1 (6 bases). CDR3 length: 15 residues. Germline loops: CDR1 SGHDT, CDR2 YYEEEE. V was shortened by 0 bases and J by 8 bases, with 17 bases between the two germline ends. The CDR3 sequence is CASSLGWEQGDGYTF. The CDR3 DNA follows: TGTGCCAGCAGCTTGGGGTGGGAACAGGGAGACGGCTACACCTTC. Based on the CDR3 plus reference TRBV5-6 and TRBJ1-2, the full variable domain is DAGVTQSPTHLIKTRGQQVTLRCSPKSGHDTVSWYQQALGQGPQFIFQYYEEEERQRGNFPDRFSGHQFPNYSSELNVNALLLGDSALYLCASSLGWEQGDGYTFGSGTRLTVV.

The chain is built from TRBV27 and TRBJ2-3; 11 nucleotides match TRBD2. V shed 7 bases and J 0 bases; nucleotides not matched to a gene: 12. The germline CDR1 and CDR2 sequences are MNHEY and SMNVEV (reference sequence). This CDR3 region has 18 residues. The DNA of the CDR3 is TGTGCCAGCACCCCTAGCGGGGGGCTGGGTACTAGCACAGATACGCAGTATTTT. Its protein is CASTPSGGLGTSTDTQYF.

Concerning this clone: This CDR3 is also generated by other DNA sequences in the sample. This chain links TRBV7-9 with TRBJ2-5, with D maybe TRBD1 (5 bases). Germline lookup yields CDR1 SEHNR and CDR2 FQNEAQ (reference sequence). V was clipped by 2 bases and J by 5 bases, with 15 bases between them. This CDR3 has 15 amino acids. The CDR3, as DNA: TGTGCCAGCAGCTTAAGACAAGGGGCGCGGGAGACCCAGTACTTC. It yields the protein CASSLRQGARETQYF.

The gene calls are TRBV3-1 (or the pseudogene TRBV3-2) and TRBJ2-1; 8 nucleotides line up with TRBD2. The trim removed 0 bases at V and 5 bases at J, leaving 12 bases unmatched. This CDR3 has 18 residues. Germline V gives CDR1 LGHDT, CDR2 YNNKEL (reference sequence). The CDR3 DNA follows: TGTGCCAGCAGCCAAGATCCCCTTGGTAGCGGGATGGACAATGAGCAGTTCTTC. Its protein is CASSQDPLGSGMDNEQFF.

The chain is built from TRBV7-3 and TRBJ2-2; 7 bases align to TRBD2. CDR3 length: 14 amino acids. CDR1 and CDR2 from the germline V gene are SGHTA and FQGTGA. V trimming: 5 bases; J trimming: 6 bases; junction bases outside the gene matches: 6. CDR3 sequence: CASSDTAGAGELFF. The DNA of the CDR3 is TGTGCCAGCAGCGACACCGCGGGGGCCGGGGAGCTGTTTTTT.

In this sample, this clone turned up once. V gene TRBV28 combines with J gene TRBJ2-7, with D possibly matching TRBD1 (6 bases). The V gene's germline CDR1 is MDHEN and CDR2 SYDVKM. This CDR3 region has 14 residues. Trimming pared 5 bases from V and 5 bases from J, leaving 16 bases between. CDR3 amino acids: CASSPSRGYNEQYF. CDR3 nucleotide sequence: TGTGCCAGCAGTCCTAGCAGGGGTTACAACGAGCAGTACTTC. Complete variable domain (other parts from reference TRBV28 and TRBJ2-7): DVKVTQSSRYLVKRTGEKVFLECVQDMDHENMFWYRQDPGLGLRLIYFSYDVKMKEKGDIPEGYSVSREKKERFSLILESASTNQTSMYLCASSPSRGYNEQYFGPGTRLTVT.

CDR3 bases: TGTGCCAGCAGTCGGGGACAGACCTACGAGCAGTACTTC. The encoded protein is CASSRGQTYEQYF. The chain employs TRBV27 and TRBJ2-7; 7 nucleotides line up with TRBD1. V lost 5 bases, J lost 2 bases, and 3 bases stayed unmatched. Germline assignment: CDR1 MNHEY and CDR2 SMNVEV (reference sequence). The CDR3 extends over 13 amino acids.

This chain uses TRBV5-5 with TRBJ2-7, with 8 positions matching TRBD2. Germline values: CDR1 SGHKS, CDR2 YYEKEE (reference sequence). The CDR3 has 16 residues. V shed 1 base, J shed 0 bases, and the junction held 6 bases outside the gene matches. For the CDR3, the DNA is TGTGCCAGCAGCTTGACGGGGGGGGCGACCTCCTACGAGCAGTACTTC. Encoded protein: CASSLTGGATSYEQYF. The full variable domain, rest sourced from reference TRBV5-5 and TRBJ2-7, is DAGVTQSPTHLIKTRGQQVTLRCSPISGHKSVSWYQQVLGQGPQFIFQYYEKEERGRGNFPDRFSARQFPNYSSELNVNALLLGDSALYLCASSLTGGATSYEQYFGPGTRLTVT.